This paragraph reports one T cell receptor beta chain. This sample stems from a study of T cell responses to AZD1222 COVID-19 vaccine. Germline V lookup: CDR1 SGHAT, CDR2 FQNNGV. Trimming took 4 bases from V and 8 from J; bases not matched to a gene: 6. This CDR3 contains 14 residues. Data came from immunoSEQ multiplex PCR; TCRdb stores just in-frame clones and leaves some out. Among 120,000 or so clones listed, approximately 88% were seen once. The chain employs TRBV11-2 and TRBJ2-2; 8 nucleotides match TRBD1. The specimen comprised peripheral blood, sampled on day 0 of MenACWY control vaccination. This clonotype was sampled from an adult in good health. The CDR3 sequence: CASSWTGRFGELFF. CDR3 nucleotide sequence: TGTGCCAGCAGCTGGACAGGGAGGTTTGGGGAGCTGTTTTTT.